The rows below give T cell receptor beta chains drawn from one sample of a study of post-analysis software for immune sequencing data. From the PCR reads, TCRdb called clonotypes with MiXCR, one entry per CDR3 protein. Among 650,000 to 900,000 distinct CDR3 sequences listed, around 45% were seen once. The specimen was blood. Receptor source: a girl under 18 with multiple sclerosis. Both conserved end residues are part of each CDR3. Each record gives: J gene, clone size, D gene, V gene, CDR3 DNA, CDR3 protein. The D gene is left open where the match is weak. Expanded clones get a size class; other rows say once, few or many, or leave the size out.

>TRBJ2-7|-|TRBD1|TRBV28
TGTGCCAGCAGTTCTCCCTGGGACAGGCCCTACGAGCAGTACTTC
CASSSPWDRPYEQYF
>TRBJ2-7|-|TRBD2|TRBV5-1
TGCGCCAGCAGAGTGGTGCCCGGGACTAAAATCTCCTACAATGAGCAGTACTTC
CASRVVPGTKISYNEQYF
>TRBJ1-2|-|-|TRBV6-5
TGTGCCAGCAGTTATAAGGTTGGAGGCTACACCTTC
CASSYKVGGYTF
>TRBJ1-2|-|-|TRBV20-1
TGCAGTGCTAGAGGACAGGTCTATGGCTACACCTTC
CSARGQVYGYTF
>TRBJ2-5|-|-|TRBV12-3/TRBV12-4
TGTGCCAGCAGTTTTGCGGACGGCCAAGAGACCCAGTACTTC
CASSFADGQETQYF
>TRBJ1-1|many|-|TRBV6-5
TGTGCCAGCAGTTACGGGGGAACTGAAGCTTTCTTT
CASSYGGTEAFF
>TRBJ2-7|-|-|TRBV28
TGTGCCAGCAGTTGGACCAGGGAGAGCTCCTACAATGAGCAGTACTTC
CASSWTRESSYNEQYF
>TRBJ1-2|-|-|TRBV30
TGTGCCTGGAGCCCTCAGGAGCACTATGGCTACACCTTC
CAWSPQEHYGYTF
>TRBJ2-5|few|-|TRBV7-2
TGTGCCAGCAGCCCAAACCTAATAGAGACCCAGTACTTC
CASSPNLIETQYF
>TRBJ2-4|-|-|TRBV20-1
TGCAGTGCCCATCGCCCAAACATTCAGTACTTC
CSAHRPNIQYF
>TRBJ2-7|-|-|TRBV20-1
TGCAGTGCTAGAGATGAGAACAGGGATTTGGGGAGTTCGTCTATCGAGCAGTACTTC
CSARDENRDLGSSSIEQYF
>TRBJ1-4|-|-|TRBV6-5
TGTGCCAGCAGCCGACAAGCAACTAATGAAAAACTGTTTTTT
CASSRQATNEKLFF
>TRBJ2-3|-|TRBD2|TRBV20-1
TGCAGTGCTCTACAAGCGGGAGGGCTTACGCAGTATTTT
CSALQAGGLTQYF
>TRBJ2-5|few|TRBD2|TRBV20-1
TGCAGTGCTAGACCACTAACGGGGGGGGATTTAGGGACCCAGTACTTC
CSARPLTGGDLGTQYF
>TRBJ1-2|-|-|TRBV20-1
TGCAGTGCTAGAGATGGGGGCAGGGGCAAGGGCTACACCTTC
CSARDGGRGKGYTF
>TRBJ1-2|-|-|TRBV6-6
TGTGCCAGCAGTAAGGGACTAAACTATGGCTACACCTTC
CASSKGLNYGYTF
>TRBJ1-2|-|TRBD1|TRBV29-1
TGCAGCGTTTCTCCCGACAGGGACTATGGCTACACCTTC
CSVSPDRDYGYTF
>TRBJ2-7|-|TRBD1|TRBV20-1
TGCAGTGCTAGAGATGGGTTGGGGCAGGGGGCCTCCTACGAGCAGTACTTC
CSARDGLGQGASYEQYF
>TRBJ2-5|-|-|TRBV2
TGTGCCAGCCGACTCGCTGTCCAAGAGACCCAGTACTTC
CASRLAVQETQYF
>TRBJ2-6|-|-|TRBV6-6
TGTGCCAGCAGAGACACAGGGCCTGGGGCCAACGTCCTGACTTTC
CASRDTGPGANVLTF
>TRBJ1-1|-|TRBD1|TRBV5-1
TGCGCCAGCAGCTGGGGGCGGACAGGGACGAACACTGAAGCTTTCTTT
CASSWGRTGTNTEAFF
>TRBJ2-6|-|TRBD2|TRBV20-1
TGCAGTGCTAGAGATGGGACTAGGAACACCTACTCTGGGGCCAACGTCCTGACTTTC
CSARDGTRNTYSGANVLTF
>TRBJ2-5|-|-|TRBV12-3/TRBV12-4
TGTGCCAGCACCGTTAGGACACTTTACAATGAGCGGTACTTC
CASTVRTLYNERYF
>TRBJ2-6|-|TRBD2|TRBV12-3/TRBV12-4
TGTGCCACCGGGAGGGTAACTGGGGCCAACGTCCTGACTTTC
CATGRVTGANVLTF
>TRBJ2-1|few|TRBD2|TRBV20-1
TGCAGTGCCAATCCCGGGACTAGCGGGAGTGGGGAGCAGTTCTTC
CSANPGTSGSGEQFF
>TRBJ1-1|-|TRBD1|TRBV5-1
TGCGCCAGCAGCTCGGGACAGCCGAACACTGAAGCTTTCTTT
CASSSGQPNTEAFF
>TRBJ2-1|-|TRBD2|TRBV6-2/TRBV6-3
TGTGCCAGCAAGCCACCTAGCGGGAGGTTGTACAATGAGCAGTTCTTC
CASKPPSGRLYNEQFF
>TRBJ2-3|-|TRBD2|TRBV15
TGTGCCACCAGCAGTCTAGCGGGTCCTGCCGGTAGAGATACGCAGTATTTT
CATSSLAGPAGRDTQYF
>TRBJ2-2|-|TRBD1|TRBV20-1
TGCAGTGCAAAAGGGGGCGGGAACACCGGGGAGCTGTTTTTT
CSAKGGGNTGELFF
>TRBJ2-5|-|-|TRBV20-1
TGCAGTGCTAGAGTCGTAGCGGCCTCCCTTTCACAAGAGACCCAGTACTTC
CSARVVAASLSQETQYF
>TRBJ2-5|-|TRBD1|TRBV19
TGTGCCAGTAGTATCCGACAGGGGGTGGAGACCCAGTACTTC
CASSIRQGVETQYF
>TRBJ2-7|-|-|TRBV7-9
TGTGCCAGCAGCTTAGGGCAGAGACGATCCTACGAGCAGTACTTC
CASSLGQRRSYEQYF
>TRBJ2-1|-|TRBD2|TRBV7-6
TGTGCCAGCAGCTTAGCCGTCCCGGGACTAGCGGGAGTTTGGAATGAGCAGTTCTTC
CASSLAVPGLAGVWNEQFF
>TRBJ2-7|few|-|TRBV7-2
TGTGCCAGCAGCTGGGGACGTAACTACGAGCAGTACTTC
CASSWGRNYEQYF